This T cell receptor beta chain is drawn from a study of blood T cell repertoires in COVID-19. At the level of the study: Collection of acute and convalescent COVID-19 samples took place in the United States, Italy and Spain. T cells, B-cell-depleted T cells, or PBMCs supplied cDNA or gDNA.

In the authors' workflow: Amplified reference gene primers provided the basis for estimating nucleated cell counts. The data were produced by immunoSEQ multiplex PCR, yet TCRdb's version contains in-frame clones alone and is incomplete. V and J calls and clone size come straight from that table; D and trimming were deduced from the DNA. Among roughly 250,000 clones listed, less than 85% were seen once. Germline V gene sequence: CDR1 SGHRS, CDR2 YFSETQ. J gave up 8 bases and V 5 bases, and 14 bases lay outside the gene matches. CDR3 length equals 16 residues. Sequenced: peripheral blood. This clonotype was obtained from a woman aged 80 or older with active or convalescent COVID-19. The chain uses TRBV5-1 and TRBJ2-1; 9 bases line up with TRBD1. This CDR3 reads CASSPGTGIVSDEQFF. The CDR3 nucleotides read TGCGCCAGCAGTCCCGGGACAGGGATTGTTTCGGATGAGCAGTTCTTC.